Detailed here is one T cell receptor (beta chain). Trimming left V 0 bases short and J 4 bases short, with 9 bases between. CDR3 size: 15 residues. From germline, CDR1 is MGHRA and CDR2 YSYEKL. The deep-level immunoSEQ assay was used. Genomic DNA per cell subset filled all wells of several immunoSEQ plates. Some 30,000 T cell genomes, or approximately 0.2 ug DNA, went into the sorted-subset replicate PCRs. The data were produced by immunoSEQ multiplex PCR, yet TCRdb's version contains in-frame clones alone and is incomplete. This sample has 2 million to 2.5 million clones; nearly 97% occur once, and the top ten carry around 0.13%. The sample comes from a study of shared clonotypes between healthy human individuals.

V usage is TRBV4-1 and J usage is TRBJ2-2; D is unresolved. The TCR was taken from a man aged 18 to 35 in good health. Sequenced material: naive CD4+ T cells sorted from blood. Subset meaning: CD45RA+ positively selected. CDR3 residues: CASSQEGRGTGELFF. DNA of the CDR3: TGCGCCAGCAGCCAAGAGGGCCGCGGCACCGGGGAGCTGTTTTTT.